One sample yielded the 17 T cell receptor beta chains listed below, sequenced in a study of CD8 T cells in ankylosing spondylitis. Findings and limits, study-wide: What appeared characteristic of ankylosing spondylitis blood was a TCR beta motif of eight or nine highly homologous variants.

TCRdb re-called the 5' RACE reads through MiXCR, storing one row per CDR3 protein. The sample holds approximately 540,000 distinct CDR3 sequences; approximately 11% are singletons and the top ten take 6.5% to 7%. For these TCRs, the target antigens are not known. Sequenced: blood, either unsorted or a sorted T cell fraction (not recorded which). The receptors here all came from a male donor with ankylosing spondylitis.

This chain joins TRBV29-1 and TRBJ2-1; D is unclear. This CDR3 spans 11 amino acids. Germline-derived CDR1 and CDR2 are SQVTM and ANQGSEA. V was cut by 4 bases and J by 6 bases, with 7 bases left in between. CDR3 in DNA: TGCAGCGTTGTGGAGATCAATGAGCAGTTCTTC. Protein: CSVVEINEQFF.

This clonotype turned up a few times. The genes are TRBV5-1 and TRBJ2-7; TRBD1 might be the D (5 bases). This CDR3 is built from 14 residues. V lost 4 bases to trimming and J lost 3 bases, with 14 bases between them. Looked up from germline, CDR1 is SGHRS and CDR2 is YFSETQ. The CDR3 reads CASSPPAGNYEQYF. In nucleotides, the CDR3 is TGCGCCAGCAGCCCCCCGGCAGGGAACTACGAGCAGTACTTC.

The chain links TRBV7-9 to TRBJ2-7, with 10 bases identical to TRBD1. CDR3 length: 14 residues. V shed 4 bases, J shed 4 bases, and the junction held 4 bases outside the gene matches. Germline CDR1 SEHNR, CDR2 FQNEAQ (reference sequence). The CDR3 sequence: CASSYRDRGYEQYF. As DNA, the CDR3 is TGTGCCAGCAGCTACCGGGACAGGGGTTACGAGCAGTACTTC. The whole variable domain, remainder taken from reference TRBV7-9 and TRBJ2-7, is DTGVSQNPRHKITKRGQNVTFRCDPISEHNRLYWYRQTLGQGPEFLTYFQNEAQLEKSRLLSDRFSAERPKGSFSTLEIQRTEQGDSAMYLCASSYRDRGYEQYFGPGTRLTVT.

This clonotype was observed a handful of times. The chain links TRBV7-9 to TRBJ2-3, with 9 bases lining up with TRBD2. The germline V gene has CDR1 SEHNR and CDR2 FQNEAQ (reference sequence). V trimming: 7 bases; J trimming: 6 bases; junction bases outside the gene matches: 11. The CDR3 is 15 amino acids. CDR3 in DNA: TGTGCCAGCAACCTGGGACTAGCTCTGCCGGATACGCAGTATTTT. This encodes CASNLGLALPDTQYF. Filled out from reference TRBV7-9 and TRBJ2-3, the complete variable domain reads DTGVSQNPRHKITKRGQNVTFRCDPISEHNRLYWYRQTLGQGPEFLTYFQNEAQLEKSRLLSDRFSAERPKGSFSTLEIQRTEQGDSAMYLCASNLGLALPDTQYFGPGTRLTVL.

In its sample, this clonotype was seen many times. This sequence joins TRBV29-1 and TRBJ1-2; D might be TRBD1 (5 bases). The CDR3 loop spans 14 amino acids. Trimming took off 4 bases at V and 4 bases at J, with 16 bases between the two ends. Germline CDR1 reads SQVTM; CDR2 reads ANQGSEA. This CDR3 reads CSVAGGGTPYGYTF. In DNA, the CDR3 is TGCAGCGTTGCCGGGGGGGGAACCCCCTATGGCTACACCTTC.

The chain employs TRBV12-3 or TRBV12-4 and TRBJ1-1; weak D call: TRBD1 (5 bases). V dropped 3 bases and J dropped 2 bases, with 13 bases sitting between them. The CDR3 consists of 15 residues. DNA of the CDR3: TGTGCCAGCAGTTTTATCGGGGCCAGAAACACTGAAGCTTTCTTT. Protein: CASSFIGARNTEAFF.

The chain joins TRBV13 to TRBJ1-2, with 9 bases fitting TRBD1. The V and J ends lost 4 bases and 5 bases, in that order; junction bases with no gene match: 5. This CDR3 contains 14 residues. Germline values: CDR1 PRHDT, CDR2 FYEKMQ (reference sequence). CDR3 protein: CASSYRDREYGYTF. The CDR3 DNA is TGTGCCAGCAGCTACCGGGACAGGGAGTATGGCTACACCTTC. Drawing the rest from reference TRBV13 and TRBJ1-2, the complete variable domain is AAGVIQSPRHLIKEKRETATLKCYPIPRHDTVYWYQQGPGQDPQFLISFYEKMQSDKGSIPDRFSAQQFSDYHSELNMSSLELGDSALYFCASSYRDREYGYTFGSGTRLTVV.

This clonotype has more than one count but fewer than ten. The rearrangement uses TRBV20-1 and TRBJ1-1; TRBD1 might be the D (5 bases). The CDR3 contains 13 residues. Germline V gene data show CDR1 as DFQATT and CDR2 as SNEGSKA (reference sequence). Trimming removed 5 bases at V and 1 base at J, with 11 bases between. Here the CDR3 DNA reads TGCAGTGCTTCGGGCAGGGCGAACACTGAAGCTTTCTTT. Amino acids: CSASGRANTEAFF.

This clonotype appeared many times. The chain is built from TRBV7-2 and TRBJ2-4, with a weak D call TRBD2 (5 bases). CDR1 and CDR2 (germline): SGHTA, FQGNSA. The length of the CDR3 is 14 residues. Trimming took off 5 bases at V and 5 bases at J, with 13 bases between the two ends. The CDR3 nucleotides read TGTGCCAGCAGCCGGGAACACAGAGAAAACATTCAGTACTTC. It yields the protein CASSREHRENIQYF.

The gene calls are TRBV27 and TRBJ2-1; 9 bases line up with TRBD2. CDR1 is MNHEY and CDR2 is SMNVEV in the germline V gene (reference sequence). V lost 7 bases to trimming and J lost 8 bases; unmatched junction nucleotides: 6. The CDR3 is 13 amino acids. CDR3 amino acids: CASKASGIDEQFF. CDR3 DNA sequence: TGTGCCAGCAAGGCTAGCGGGATCGATGAGCAGTTCTTC.

This clonotype has a handful of counts. The chain recombines TRBV12-3 or TRBV12-4 with TRBJ1-2; 9 positions match TRBD1. The CDR3 loop spans 17 amino acids. J was trimmed by 1 base and V by 6 bases; bases with no gene match: 12. As DNA, the CDR3 is TGTGCCAGCAGCCTGGGACAGGGAGGCCTTTTTAACTATGGCTACACCTTC. Translated: CASSLGQGGLFNYGYTF.

The chain joins TRBV5-5 to TRBJ2-5, with TRBD2 as a possible D gene (6 bases). Trimming left V 5 bases short and J 4 bases short, with 15 bases between. There are 14 residues in the CDR3. Germline lookup yields CDR1 SGHKS and CDR2 YYEKEE (reference sequence). CDR3 residues: CASSIAGGTETQYF. The CDR3 DNA follows: TGTGCCAGCAGTATAGCTGGGGGGACAGAGACCCAGTACTTC.

In this sample, this clonotype turned up many times. The chain links TRBV4-1 to TRBJ2-3; 7 bases are a match to TRBD1. V shed 0 bases, J shed 6 bases, and the junction held 6 bases outside the gene matches. The CDR3 covers 15 residues. Germline V CDR1 and CDR2: MGHRA, YSYEKL. The DNA for the CDR3 is TGCGCCAGCAGCCAAGATCCAGGGGGTGGCGATACGCAGTATTTT. Its translation is CASSQDPGGGDTQYF.

In this sample, this clonotype turned up a few times. This chain joins TRBV12-3 or TRBV12-4 and TRBJ2-5; D is unclear. The CDR3 spans 13 residues. V shed 5 bases and J shed 5 bases, with 12 bases lying between them. CDR3: CASSPVVVETQYF. Written as DNA, the CDR3 is TGTGCCAGCAGTCCCGTGGTCGTGGAGACCCAGTACTTC.

V gene TRBV5-5 combines with J gene TRBJ2-6; D perhaps matches TRBD2 (5 bases). This CDR3 has 18 amino acids. The V gene's germline CDR1 is SGHKS and CDR2 YYEKEE (reference sequence). Trimming shortened V by 3 bases and J by 0 bases, and 16 bases separated the two germline ends. CDR3 nucleotide sequence: TGTGCCAGCAGCTCTCGGGGTGGAGTGTTCTCTGGGGCCAACGTCCTGACTTTC. Translation gives CASSSRGGVFSGANVLTF.

This clonotype has ten or more counts. This chain connects TRBV7-9 to TRBJ2-2; TRBD2 matches at 12 bases. With 5 bases clipped from V and 8 bases from J, the junction kept 12 bases outside the gene matches. The CDR3 runs 17 residues. CDR1 and CDR2 (germline): SEHNR, FQNEAQ (reference sequence). CDR3 bases: TGTGCCAGCAGCGTGACTAGCGGGAGATCCTACCAAGGGGAGCTGTTTTTT. It translates to CASSVTSGRSYQGELFF.

The chain recombines TRBV20-1 with TRBJ2-3; D may correspond to TRBD1 or TRBD2 (5 bases each). This CDR3 region has 14 residues. Germline CDR1 is DFQATT and CDR2 is SNEGSKA (reference sequence). V was shortened by 3 bases and J by 5 bases, with 15 bases between the two germline ends. This CDR3 is CSASGASRLDTQYF. The CDR3 coding sequence is TGCAGTGCTAGCGGGGCTAGCCGATTAGATACGCAGTATTTT.